The 5 T cell receptor beta chains listed next were all sequenced from one sample in a study of beta chain features in type 1 diabetes. Expressed TCRB transcripts were sequenced because the isolated RNA had all been reverse transcribed beforehand. The method was immunoSEQ multiplex PCR; TCRdb's version includes in-frame clones alone and lacks a portion of them. The sample has 130,000 to 150,000 clones, about 13% seen once. Study-wide results and limits: Type 1 diabetes patients had TCRB CDR3s that were shorter (moderately but significantly so) in all four CD4+ subsets.

Antigens of these TCRs are unknown. Material for sequencing was central memory CD4+ T cells from blood. The receptors stem from a man younger than 30 with type 1 diabetes.

This clone was seen a few times. This rearrangement joins TRBV14 to TRBJ2-1; D remains ambiguous. There are 13 residues in the CDR3. Trimming stripped 2 bases from V and 9 bases from J, with 11 bases between. Germline V gene sequence: CDR1 SGHDN, CDR2 FVKESK. CDR3 sequence reads: CASSQSRNGEQFF. The CDR3 DNA sequence: TGTGCCAGCAGCCAATCCCGTAACGGTGAGCAGTTCTTC.

The rearrangement joins TRBV6-5 to TRBJ2-1; unclear D gene. Germline CDR1 MNHEY, CDR2 SVGAGI. V lost 7 bases to trimming and J lost 10 bases, with 17 bases between them. The CDR3 sequence is 13 residues long. This CDR3 reads CASMQQPDAEQFF. In DNA, the CDR3 is TGTGCCAGCATGCAACAACCGGACGCCGAGCAGTTCTTC.

The chain has TRBV7-8 and TRBJ2-3; no definite D call. This CDR3 contains 16 residues. Trimming took 0 bases from V and 1 from J, leaving 11 bases between them. CDR1 SGHVS and CDR2 FQNEAQ come from the germline V gene. The CDR3 coding sequence is TGTGCCAGCAGCTTAGCGGGGAACTTGGGCACAGATACGCAGTATTTT. It codes for CASSLAGNLGTDTQYF.

The rearrangement uses TRBV15 and TRBJ1-2, with D perhaps matching TRBD1 (6 bases). V lost 3 bases and J 5 bases, leaving 16 bases between the germline ends. CDR1 and CDR2 from the germline V gene are LNHNV and YYDKDF (reference sequence). CDR3 size: 15 residues. The CDR3 DNA sequence: TGTGCCACCAGCAGGAATGCGGGACAAGATTATGGCTACACCTTC. Encoded protein: CATSRNAGQDYGYTF.

This clone turned up a few times. The J gene is TRBJ2-2, the V gene TRBV29-1, with 7 bases matching TRBD1. The V gene's germline CDR1 is SQVTM and CDR2 ANQGSEA. This CDR3 is 15 amino acids long. Unmatched junction bases numbered 10, after V lost 5 bases and J lost 4 bases. DNA of the CDR3: TGCAGCGTTAACCACAGGGGAAGGGGCACCGGGGAGCTGTTTTTT. This translates into CSVNHRGRGTGELFF.